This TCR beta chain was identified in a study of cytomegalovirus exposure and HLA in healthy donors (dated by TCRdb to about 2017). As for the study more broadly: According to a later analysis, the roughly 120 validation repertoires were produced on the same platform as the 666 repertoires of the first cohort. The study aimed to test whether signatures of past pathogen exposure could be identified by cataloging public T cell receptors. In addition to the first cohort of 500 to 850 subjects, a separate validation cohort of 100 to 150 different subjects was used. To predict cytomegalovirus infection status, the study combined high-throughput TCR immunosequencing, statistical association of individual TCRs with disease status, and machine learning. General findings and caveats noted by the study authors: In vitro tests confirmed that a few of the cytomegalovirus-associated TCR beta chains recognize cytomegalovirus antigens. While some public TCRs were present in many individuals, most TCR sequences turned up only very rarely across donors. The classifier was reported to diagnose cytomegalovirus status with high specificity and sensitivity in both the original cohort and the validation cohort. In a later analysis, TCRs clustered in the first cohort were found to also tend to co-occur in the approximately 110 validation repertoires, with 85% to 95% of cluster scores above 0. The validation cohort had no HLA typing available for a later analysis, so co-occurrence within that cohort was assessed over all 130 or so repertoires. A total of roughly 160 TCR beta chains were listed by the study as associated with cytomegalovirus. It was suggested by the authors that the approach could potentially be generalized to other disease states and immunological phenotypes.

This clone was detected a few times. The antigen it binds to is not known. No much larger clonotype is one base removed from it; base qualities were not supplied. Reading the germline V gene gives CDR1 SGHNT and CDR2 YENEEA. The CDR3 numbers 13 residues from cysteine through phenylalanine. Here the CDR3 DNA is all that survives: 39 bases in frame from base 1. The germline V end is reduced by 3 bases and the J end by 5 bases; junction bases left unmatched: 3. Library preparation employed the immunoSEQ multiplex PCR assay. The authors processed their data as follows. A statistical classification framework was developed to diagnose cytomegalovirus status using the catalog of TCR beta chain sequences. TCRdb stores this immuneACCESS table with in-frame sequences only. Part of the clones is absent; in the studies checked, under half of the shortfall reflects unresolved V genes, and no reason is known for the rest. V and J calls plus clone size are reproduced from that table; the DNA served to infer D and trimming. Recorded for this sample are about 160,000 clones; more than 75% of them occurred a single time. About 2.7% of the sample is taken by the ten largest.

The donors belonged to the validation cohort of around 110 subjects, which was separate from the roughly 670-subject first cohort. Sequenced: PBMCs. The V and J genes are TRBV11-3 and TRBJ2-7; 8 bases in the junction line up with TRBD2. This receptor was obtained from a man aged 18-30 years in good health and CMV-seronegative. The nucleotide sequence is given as TGTGCCAGCAGCTTCTCGCGGGAGGACGAGCAGTACTTC. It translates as CASSFSREDEQYF.